The 32 T cell receptor beta chains below all came from one sample that was sequenced in a study of blood T cell repertoires in COVID-19. Assay used: immunoSEQ multiplex PCR; TCRdb lists only in-frame clones, some missing. The sample yields under 95,000 clones, about nine tenths seen once. The sequenced sample consisted of peripheral blood. These receptors came from a woman of 80 years or more with acute or convalescent COVID-19.

The chain uses TRBV2 and TRBJ2-2; 13 bases fit TRBD2. Germline V gene data show CDR1 as SNHLY and CDR2 as FYNNEI. V lost 1 base and J lost 5; bases outside the gene matches: 1. This CDR3 contains 16 residues. CDR3 sequence: CASSEGGLAGTGELFF. The CDR3 DNA sequence: TGTGCCAGCAGTGAAGGGGGACTAGCGGGGACCGGGGAGCTGTTTTTT.

V is TRBV19 and J is TRBJ1-5; D is unclear. The V gene lost 5 bases and the J gene lost 4 bases, with 12 bases spanning the gap. Per the germline V gene, CDR1 is LNHDA and CDR2 is SQIVND (reference sequence). This CDR3 region has 14 residues. The CDR3 nucleotides are TGTGCCAGTAGTCCTACCGGGTTGAATCAGCCCCAGCATTTT. It encodes CASSPTGLNQPQHF.

The chain has TRBV3-1 (or the pseudogene TRBV3-2) and TRBJ1-3; no firm D call. V lost 4 bases and J lost 2, with 6 bases in between. The CDR3 length is 13 residues. CDR1 LGHDT and CDR2 YNNKEL come from the germline V gene (reference sequence). The CDR3 sequence is CASSLQTGNTIYF. CDR3 sequence (DNA): TGTGCCAGCAGCCTTCAGACTGGAAACACCATATATTTT.

The chain combines TRBV5-1 with TRBJ2-1; 8 nucleotides match TRBD2. Germline loops: CDR1 SGHRS, CDR2 YFSETQ. This CDR3 has 15 amino acids. The ends lost 1 base at V and 4 bases at J; junction bases unmatched: 4. The CDR3 sequence is CASSLLAGLYNEQFF. CDR3 in DNA: TGCGCCAGCAGCTTGTTAGCGGGATTATACAATGAGCAGTTCTTC.

J is TRBJ1-1 and V is TRBV16, with no clear D. Trimming removed 5 bases from V and 3 bases from J, with 10 bases in between. This CDR3 has 13 amino acids. Germline CDR1 and CDR2: KGHSY and FQNENV. The CDR3 protein is CASSSQRDTEAFF. The CDR3 bases are TGTGCCAGCAGCTCCCAGAGGGACACTGAAGCTTTCTTT.

CDR3 DNA: TGTGCCAGCAGCCTAAGGACATCAACTAGCGGGGTCACAGATACGCAGTATTTT. This codes for CASSLRTSTSGVTDTQYF. This rearrangement joins TRBV14 to TRBJ2-3; TRBD2 matches at 10 bases. CDR3 size: 18 residues. Trimming removed 4 bases from V and 2 bases from J; junction bases left unmatched: 12. Germline CDR1 SGHDN, CDR2 FVKESK.

The V call is TRBV5-5, the J call TRBJ2-7, with a weak D call TRBD1 (6 bases). The germline gives CDR1 SGHKS, CDR2 YYEKEE (reference sequence). Between the trimmed V and J ends, which lost 1 base and 7 bases, there was a span of 12 bases. The CDR3 spans 13 residues. CDR3 sequence (DNA): TGTGCCAGCAGCTTGACAGGGTCGGTTGAGCAGTACTTC. It codes for CASSLTGSVEQYF.

V and J are TRBV19 and TRBJ2-7; 9 bases fit TRBD1. The CDR3 length is 15 residues. CDR1 is LNHDA and CDR2 is SQIVND in the germline V gene (reference sequence). The trim removed 3 bases at V and 4 bases at J, leaving 7 bases unmatched. CDR3 sequence (DNA): TGTGCCAGTAGTATTTCGGACAGGGGCGTGTACGAGCAGTACTTC. This translates into CASSISDRGVYEQYF.

In its sample, this clone was seen a few times. The V gene is TRBV5-5, the J gene TRBJ1-6; D unclear. Germline V gene data show CDR1 as SGHKS and CDR2 as YYEKEE (reference sequence). The CDR3 totals 16 residues. Deletions cut 0 bases from V and 0 bases from J, with 7 bases between. The CDR3, as DNA: TGTGCCAGCAGCTTGGTGACTGTCTCCTATAATTCACCCCTCCACTTT. Translating gives CASSLVTVSYNSPLHF.

The gene calls are TRBV2 and TRBJ1-2; D perhaps matches TRBD1 (6 bases). The CDR3 spans 13 residues. Germline values: CDR1 SNHLY, CDR2 FYNNEI. V lost 5 bases, J lost 6 bases, and 13 bases lay in between. The CDR3 sequence: CASSQDRNDGYTF. CDR3 DNA sequence: TGTGCCAGCAGTCAGGACAGAAACGATGGCTACACCTTC.

The V and J genes are TRBV10-2 and TRBJ2-2; TRBD2 aligns across 7 bases. V lost 5 bases and J lost 7; bases outside the gene matches: 13. Germline V gives CDR1 WSHSY, CDR2 SAAADI. The CDR3 is made up of 16 amino acids. CDR3 loop: CASSQMSAGVVGELFF. DNA of the CDR3: TGCGCCAGCAGTCAGATGTCTGCGGGAGTGGTCGGGGAGCTGTTTTTT.

The rearrangement joins TRBV2 to TRBJ2-3, with 12 nucleotides matching TRBD2. Trimming took 4 bases from V and 10 from J; bases not matched to a gene: 9. The CDR3 has 15 residues. Per the germline V gene, CDR1 is SNHLY and CDR2 is FYNNEI. The CDR3 coding sequence is TGTGCCAGCAGTGCGGCTAGCGGGAGGGCAAGGGCGCAGTATTTT. The encoded protein is CASSAASGRARAQYF.

This chain connects TRBV6-6 to TRBJ1-2; D gene uncertain. Between the trimmed V and J ends, which lost 8 bases and 7 bases, there was a span of 14 bases. This CDR3 is built from 12 residues. The V gene's germline CDR1 is MNHNY and CDR2 SVGAGI (reference sequence). CDR3 sequence: CASHSGLSGYTF. The CDR3 coding sequence is TGTGCCAGCCATTCGGGGTTAAGTGGCTACACCTTC.

The chain joins TRBV4-1 to TRBJ2-2, with 9 nucleotides matching TRBD2. This CDR3 has 16 amino acids. From germline, CDR1 is MGHRA and CDR2 YSYEKL. The V and J ends lost 0 bases and 5 bases, in that order; junction bases with no gene match: 4. This CDR3 is CASSQDWLAGTGELFF. CDR3 nucleotides: TGCGCCAGCAGCCAAGATTGGCTAGCGGGGACCGGGGAGCTGTTTTTT.

This chain links TRBV28 with TRBJ2-7; no clear D. Germline V lookup: CDR1 MDHEN, CDR2 SYDVKM. The CDR3 runs 12 residues. V shed 6 bases and J shed 4 bases, with 10 bases lying between them. CDR3 amino acids: CASSLQSYEQYF. The DNA for the CDR3 is TGTGCCAGCAGCCTACAGAGTTACGAGCAGTACTTC.

This clone was recorded a few times. Other DNA sequences of this sample code for an identical CDR3. The chain employs TRBV29-1 and TRBJ2-3, with 9 bases fitting TRBD2. Germline CDR1 is SQVTM and CDR2 is ANQGSEA. The CDR3 has 15 amino acids. The ends lost 3 bases at V and 3 bases at J; junction bases unmatched: 7. CDR3 coding DNA: TGCAGCGTTGATGGGCTAGCGGGGATTACAGATACGCAGTATTTT. It codes for CSVDGLAGITDTQYF.

The genes are TRBV14 and TRBJ2-2; 7 positions match TRBD1. Germline assignment: CDR1 SGHDN and CDR2 FVKESK. CDR3 length: 13 residues. Trimming took 6 bases from V and 3 from J; bases not matched to a gene: 1. The CDR3 spells CASRGQYTGELFF. DNA for the CDR3: TGTGCCAGCAGGGGACAGTACACCGGGGAGCTGTTTTTT.

This rearrangement joins TRBV7-8 to TRBJ1-5; 10 bases are a match to TRBD1. The V gene's germline CDR1 is SGHVS and CDR2 FQNEAQ. Losses at the gene ends were 3 bases for V and 4 bases for J; bases not matched to a gene: 0. There are 14 residues in the CDR3. CDR3 coding DNA: TGTGCCAGCAGCTTGGGACAGGGGAATCAGCCCCAGCATTTT. Its translation is CASSLGQGNQPQHF. The whole variable domain, remainder taken from reference TRBV7-8 and TRBJ1-5, is GAGVSQSPRYKVAKRGQDVALRCDPISGHVSLFWYQQALGQGPEFLTYFQNEAQLDKSGLPSDRFFAERPEGSVSTLKIQRTQQEDSAVYLCASSLGQGNQPQHFGDGTRLSIL.

This sequence joins TRBV7-6 and TRBJ2-7; 9 nucleotides align to TRBD1. The CDR3 spans 15 residues. CDR1 and CDR2 (germline): SGHVS, FNYEAQ. The junction had 8 bases not matched to a gene; V was cut back by 4 bases and J by 4 bases. CDR3 nucleotide sequence: TGTGCCAGCAGCTCCCCCACAGGGGGCGGATACGAGCAGTACTTC. This gives the protein CASSSPTGGGYEQYF.

The rearrangement joins TRBV27 to TRBJ1-6; D perhaps matches TRBD1 (5 bases). The CDR3 contains 13 residues. Germline V gene data show CDR1 as MNHEY and CDR2 as SMNVEV (reference sequence). V shed 5 bases and J shed 9 bases, with 11 bases lying between them. Written as DNA, the CDR3 is TGTGCCAGCAGTACTACAAGGGGTTCACCCCTCCACTTT. Translation gives CASSTTRGSPLHF.

The rearrangement links TRBV5-1 to TRBJ2-5; D unclear. This CDR3 comprises 12 residues. Germline lookup yields CDR1 SGHRS and CDR2 YFSETQ. V was clipped by 4 bases and J by 0 bases, with 4 bases between them. For the CDR3, the DNA is TGCGCCAGCAGCCAGAACCAAGAGACCCAGTACTTC. It specifies CASSQNQETQYF.

The V gene is TRBV30, the J gene TRBJ1-4; the D is unclear. The CDR3 sequence is 13 residues long. Germline V gene data show CDR1 as GTSNPN and CDR2 as SVGIG (reference sequence). V dropped 4 bases and J dropped 5 bases, with 11 bases sitting between them. The CDR3 loop reads CAWMGRFNEKLFF. CDR3 DNA sequence: TGTGCCTGGATGGGCAGGTTCAATGAAAAACTGTTTTTT.

This sequence joins TRBV4-3 and TRBJ1-6; 7 nucleotides align to TRBD1. The V gene's germline CDR1 is LGHNA and CDR2 YSLEER. V dropped 0 bases and J dropped 8; count of bases not matched to a gene: 13. The CDR3 runs to 18 residues. The CDR3 region has the DNA TGCGCCAGCAGCCAAGATCGGGGTGGGACAGCCGATCATTCACCCCTCCACTTT. Its protein is CASSQDRGGTADHSPLHF.

J is TRBJ2-1 and V is TRBV23-1; 7 bases agree with TRBD2. TRBV23-1 is assigned to the ORF class and has an uncertain function. The CDR3 contains 14 residues. V gave up 4 bases and J gave up 7 bases; unmatched junction bases: 7. CDR3 DNA sequence: TGCGCCAGCAGTCGTCGCGGGAGAATAAATGAGCAGTTCTTC. Amino acids: CASSRRGRINEQFF.

The table lists this clone with a count of one. The genes are TRBV30 and TRBJ1-6; TRBD1 matches at 7 bases. The V gene end was trimmed by 4 bases and the J gene end by 6 bases; junction bases not matched to a gene: 3. There are 13 residues in the CDR3. Germline assignment: CDR1 GTSNPN and CDR2 SVGIG (reference sequence). The chain's CDR3 is CAWNRDSNSPLHF. DNA for the CDR3: TGTGCCTGGAACCGGGACAGTAATTCACCCCTCCACTTT. Variable domain in full (rest from reference TRBV30 and TRBJ1-6): SQTIHQWPATLVQPVGSPLSLECTVEGTSNPNLYWYRQAAGRGLQLLFYSVGIGQISSEVPQNLSASRPQDRQFILSSKKLLLSDSGFYLCAWNRDSNSPLHFGNGTRLTVT.

The CDR3 DNA reads as TGTGCTAGTGGTTTGAGGAGCTCTGGGGCCAACGTCCTGACTTTC. It encodes CASGLRSSGANVLTF. The chain is built from TRBV12-5 and TRBJ2-6; D ambiguous. CDR1 is LGHNT and CDR2 is FRNRAP in the germline V gene. V was clipped by 2 bases and J by 0 bases, with 5 bases between them. CDR3 length: 15 residues. The full variable domain, rest sourced from reference TRBV12-5 and TRBJ2-6, is DARVTQTPRHKVTEMGQEVTMRCQPILGHNTVFWYRQTMMQGLELLAYFRNRAPLDDSGMPKDRFSAEMPDATLATLKIQPSEPRDSAVYFCASGLRSSGANVLTFGAGSRLTVL.

This chain links TRBV7-8 with TRBJ1-2; 7 bases are a match to TRBD1. V trimming: 5 bases; J trimming: 4 bases; junction bases outside the gene matches: 13. The germline CDR1 and CDR2 sequences are SGHVS and FQNEAQ. This CDR3 is 16 amino acids long. The CDR3 nucleotides read TGTGCCAGCAGCGCTACACCGGGACAGTATTTCTATGGCTACACCTTC. Protein sequence: CASSATPGQYFYGYTF.

This clone was counted a single time. The CDR3 loop is CASSSRGRKGNYGYTF. CDR3 DNA: TGTGCCAGCAGTAGCAGGGGTCGTAAGGGTAACTATGGCTACACCTTC. The rearrangement uses TRBV25-1 and TRBJ1-2, with a possible D match to TRBD1 (6 bases). Germline-derived CDR1 and CDR2 are MGHDK and SYGVNS. The CDR3 is 16 amino acids. Deletions cut 5 bases from V and 1 base from J, with 17 bases between.

This chain links TRBV19 with TRBJ2-1; D is possibly TRBD1 (5 bases). The CDR3 sequence is 17 residues long. The V end lost 5 bases, the J end lost 1 base, and 18 bases lay between the germline ends. Germline V CDR1 and CDR2: LNHDA, SQIVND (reference sequence). This chain's CDR3 is CASSAQVGRVSYNEQFF. CDR3 in DNA: TGTGCCAGTAGTGCCCAGGTGGGCAGGGTATCCTACAATGAGCAGTTCTTC.

The chain uses TRBV21-1 and TRBJ2-7; the D call of TRBD2 is as the table states it, not checked on the DNA. TRBV21-1 is termed a pseudogene. This CDR3 is 15 amino acids long. The CDR3 protein is CASSKGRGGGHEQYF. CDR3 nucleotides: TGTGCCAGCAGCAAAGGGAGGGGAGGTGGCCACGAGCAGTACTTC.

This sequence joins TRBV7-8 and TRBJ2-5, with TRBD2 matching over 8 bases. The CDR3 is made up of 17 amino acids. The junction had 16 bases not matched to a gene; V was cut back by 5 bases and J by 5 bases. Germline CDR1 SGHVS, CDR2 FQNEAQ. CDR3 nucleotides: TGTGCCAGCAGCCTAGTGACGGGGGGAGCGGGGGCTGAGACCCAGTACTTC. Translating gives CASSLVTGGAGAETQYF.

About this clone: One end of the junction does not line up with germline, which may come from a read error. The rearrangement joins TRBV19 to TRBJ2-1, with D possibly TRBD2 on 7 matching bases. The germline gives CDR1 LNHDA, CDR2 SQIVND (reference sequence). The CDR3 sequence is 15 residues long. For the CDR3, the DNA is TGTGCCAGCAGTAAAGGTCGAGGGGGAGGGTATGAGCAGTTCTTC. Protein product: CASSKGRGGGYEQFF.